A single sample is the source of the 21 T cell receptor beta chains below, sequenced in a study of cytomegalovirus exposure and HLA in healthy donors. Produced via immunoSEQ multiplex PCR; TCRdb's table is partial and in-frame only. The sample holds around 160,000 clones; 84% are singletons and the top ten take around 9.6%. Material: PBMCs. Receptors were obtained from a man aged 25 to 40 in good health and CMV-seropositive.

V and J are TRBV2 and TRBJ2-7, with a weak D call TRBD2 (5 bases). CDR1 is SNHLY, CDR2 FYNNEI, per germline. This CDR3 has 15 residues. V shed 3 bases and J shed 0 bases, with 12 bases lying between them. The DNA for the CDR3 is TGTGCCAGCAGTGATGGAGCGGAATACTCCTACGAGCAGTACTTC. Translation gives CASSDGAEYSYEQYF.

The chain combines TRBV18 with TRBJ1-2; the match to TRBD1 covers 8 bases. The J segment lost 8 bases and the V segment lost 7 bases, leaving 15 bases of the junction unmatched. The CDR3 sequence is 15 residues long. Germline V gives CDR1 KGHSH, CDR2 LQKENI. The DNA of the CDR3 is TGTGCCAGCTTTTCCCTACGTCAGGGGGCGAGGGGCTACACCTTC. Its protein product is CASFSLRQGARGYTF.

This clone was detected a few times. The genes are TRBV12-2 and TRBJ2-1; no DNA check was done on the table's D call, TRBD2. TRBV12-2 is designated a pseudogene. The CDR3 consists of 14 residues. The CDR3 coding sequence is TGTGCAAGCCCCCCGGAGCGCTCCTACAATGAGCAGTTCTTC. Its translation: CASPPERSYNEQFF.

V is TRBV30 and J is TRBJ1-3; D not resolved. Looked up from germline, CDR1 is GTSNPN and CDR2 is SVGIG (reference sequence). V was pared by 7 bases and J by 4 bases, with 17 bases between. This CDR3 region has 14 residues. CDR3 sequence: CASRRGVSGNTIYF. The CDR3 nucleotides read TGTGCCTCCCGGCGCGGGGTGTCAGGAAACACCATATATTTT.

The V and J genes are TRBV5-1 and TRBJ2-7, with TRBD2 matching over 9 bases. CDR1 and CDR2 (germline): SGHRS, YFSETQ. CDR3 length: 15 residues. V dropped 0 bases and J dropped 0; count of bases not matched to a gene: 1. The CDR3, as DNA: TGCGCCAGCAGCTTGGGAGCGGGGGGCTCCTACGAGCAGTACTTC. This gives the protein CASSLGAGGSYEQYF.

This chain uses TRBV7-3 with TRBJ2-1; D unresolved. Germline V gives CDR1 SGHTA, CDR2 FQGTGA. V lost 4 bases, J lost 6 bases, and 16 bases lay in between. The CDR3 has 15 amino acids. The CDR3 reads CASSSLRGGGNEQFF. In DNA, the CDR3 is TGTGCCAGCAGCTCATTGCGCGGTGGTGGCAATGAGCAGTTCTTC. Looking up the rest from reference TRBV7-3 and TRBJ2-1 gives the full variable domain: GAGVSQTPSNKVTEKGKYVELRCDPISGHTALYWYRQSLGQGPEFLIYFQGTGAADDSGLPNDRFFAVRPEGSVSTLKIQRTERGDSAVYLCASSSLRGGGNEQFFGPGTRLTVL.

The chain combines TRBV23-1 with TRBJ1-5; 11 nucleotides line up with TRBD1. TRBV23-1 is reported as an ORF; its role is uncertain. CDR3 length: 15 amino acids. Trimming removed 3 bases from V and 4 bases from J; junction bases left unmatched: 2. The CDR3 coding sequence is TGCGCCAGCAGTCACCGGGACAGGGGGAATCAGCCCCAGCATTTT. Amino acids: CASSHRDRGNQPQHF.

The chain couples TRBV6-5 to TRBJ1-2; weak D call: TRBD1 (6 bases). Germline values: CDR1 MNHEY, CDR2 SVGAGI. The CDR3 has 15 residues. Trimming took off 1 base at V and 8 bases at J, with 17 bases between the two ends. The CDR3 spells CASSYFLQGQGGYTF. CDR3 coding DNA: TGTGCCAGCAGTTACTTCCTACAGGGCCAGGGGGGCTACACCTTC.

The CDR3 DNA sequence: TGTGCCAGCACCGCGGGCCGGGACACCGGGGAGCTGTTTTTT. Translating gives CASTAGRDTGELFF. This chain joins TRBV6-5 and TRBJ2-2; D perhaps matches TRBD2 (5 bases). This CDR3 spans 14 amino acids. V was pared by 7 bases and J by 3 bases, with 12 bases between. Germline V CDR1 and CDR2: MNHEY, SVGAGI.

There are a few counts of this clone. This chain uses TRBV10-3 with TRBJ1-4; 7 nucleotides agree with TRBD1. CDR1 and CDR2 from the germline V gene are ENHRY and SYGVKD. Losses at the gene ends were 5 bases for V and 0 bases for J; bases not matched to a gene: 3. The CDR3 runs 15 residues. CDR3: CAISPGQATNEKLFF. The CDR3 DNA reads as TGTGCCATCAGTCCTGGACAGGCAACTAATGAAAAACTGTTTTTT.

The chain joins TRBV28 to TRBJ2-7, with D possibly being TRBD2 (5 bases). The CDR3 is made up of 12 amino acids. V gave up 6 bases and J gave up 6 bases, with 12 bases separating them. From germline, CDR1 is MDHEN and CDR2 SYDVKM. The CDR3 reads CASSFVAGEQYF. The DNA for the CDR3 is TGTGCCAGCAGCTTCGTTGCGGGCGAGCAGTACTTC. The whole variable domain, filled in from reference TRBV28 and TRBJ2-7, reads DVKVTQSSRYLVKRTGEKVFLECVQDMDHENMFWYRQDPGLGLRLIYFSYDVKMKEKGDIPEGYSVSREKKERFSLILESASTNQTSMYLCASSFVAGEQYFGPGTRLTVT.

The rearrangement links TRBV11-2 to TRBJ2-2, with 7 bases identical to TRBD1. After removal of 3 bases from V and 2 bases from J, the junction contained 6 bases not matched to a gene. Germline V lookup: CDR1 SGHAT, CDR2 FQNNGV. The CDR3 has 16 residues. The DNA of the CDR3 is TGTGCCAGCAGCTTCGCCGGGACAGCTAACACCGGGGAGCTGTTTTTT. It yields the protein CASSFAGTANTGELFF.

This CDR3 is CASSPRLGDFLNTGELFF. Here the CDR3 DNA reads TGTGCCAGCAGCCCCCGACTAGGGGACTTCCTCAACACCGGGGAGCTGTTTTTT. The chain is built from TRBV9 and TRBJ2-2, with D tentatively TRBD2 (6 bases). V lost 4 bases to trimming and J lost 2 bases, with 21 bases between them. This CDR3 spans 18 amino acids. Germline lookup yields CDR1 SGDLS and CDR2 YYNGEE.

This clone was picked up one time. The DNA for the CDR3 is TGTGCCAGCAGTTTGGGGGCGGATTATGGCTACACCTTC. As protein: CASSLGADYGYTF. This sequence joins TRBV28 and TRBJ1-2; TRBD1 is a possible D gene (6 bases). Trimming stripped 3 bases from V and 5 bases from J, with 10 bases between. The CDR3 has 13 amino acids. From germline, CDR1 is MDHEN and CDR2 SYDVKM.

The chain links TRBV19 to TRBJ1-5, with D tentatively TRBD1 (5 bases). Trimming removed 3 bases from V and 3 bases from J, with 6 bases in between. Looked up from germline, CDR1 is LNHDA and CDR2 is SQIVND (reference sequence). This CDR3 has 13 residues. The CDR3 DNA reads as TGTGCCAGTAGTATGACAGTCAATCAGCCCCAGCATTTT. Residues: CASSMTVNQPQHF.

V usage is TRBV19 and J usage is TRBJ2-7; D is unresolved. Trimming stripped 5 bases from V and 7 bases from J, with 15 bases between. CDR3 length: 13 residues. Germline V gene lookup returns CDR1 LNHDA and CDR2 SQIVND (reference sequence). The CDR3, as DNA: TGTGCCAGTAGTTCCCCGGGTTTTATGGAGCAGTACTTC. It specifies CASSSPGFMEQYF.

J is TRBJ2-1 and V is TRBV7-8; 7 bases line up with TRBD2. Germline trimming cut 5 bases from V and 0 bases from J; bases unmatched to any gene: 25. This CDR3 is built from 22 residues. CDR1 SGHVS and CDR2 FQNEAQ come from the germline V gene. In nucleotides, the CDR3 is TGTGCCAGCAGCCACAGGACCTACGGGAGGTGGGAGGCCGATAGCTCCTACAATGAGCAGTTCTTC. Translation: CASSHRTYGRWEADSSYNEQFF.

The rearrangement joins TRBV9 to TRBJ1-2, with D hard to call. Trimming removed 6 bases from V and 2 bases from J, with 23 bases in between. The CDR3 loop spans 17 amino acids. In germline, CDR1 is SGDLS, CDR2 YYNGEE. The CDR3 loop is CASKGLEPGEGNYGYTF. As DNA, the CDR3 is TGTGCCAGCAAGGGTTTGGAGCCGGGAGAGGGAAACTATGGCTACACCTTC.

This rearrangement joins TRBV6-5 to TRBJ1-3; D is perhaps TRBD1 (6 bases). The V and J ends lost 7 bases and 0 bases respectively, with 10 bases between them. CDR3 length equals 14 residues. The germline V gene encodes CDR1 MNHEY and CDR2 SVGAGI. CDR3 loop: CASKDSYSGNTIYF. The DNA of the CDR3 is TGTGCCAGCAAGGACAGTTACTCTGGAAACACCATATATTTT.

This chain connects TRBV7-2 to TRBJ1-5; TRBD1 agrees at 10 bases. The CDR3 contains 17 residues. Germline loops: CDR1 SGHTA, CDR2 FQGNSA. J gave up 4 bases and V 5 bases, and 11 bases lay outside the gene matches. CDR3 coding DNA: TGTGCCAGCAGCCTCCTGGAGAGGACAGGGGGGAATCAGCCCCAGCATTTT. The encoded protein is CASSLLERTGGNQPQHF.

The chain recombines TRBV4-1 with TRBJ2-1; TRBD2 matches 14 bases. The CDR3 contains 16 residues. The V gene end was trimmed by 6 bases and the J gene end by 9 bases; junction bases not matched to a gene: 10. Germline V CDR1 and CDR2: MGHRA, YSYEKL. CDR3 protein: CASRQPTSGGAGEQFF. For the CDR3, the DNA is TGCGCCAGCAGGCAACCGACTAGCGGGGGGGCCGGTGAGCAGTTCTTC.